This T cell receptor (beta chain) was sequenced for a study of Graves' ophthalmopathy and Graves' hyperthyroidism. The authors amplified TCR beta CDR3 regions, and they did so from RNA transcripts for repertoire sequencing. First-round RT-PCR used HTBI primers; second-round multiplex PCR followed. TCRdb reanalysed the multiplex PCR reads using MiXCR and keeps one entry per CDR3 protein. Here the sample spans 300,000 to 500,000 distinct CDR3 sequences, 15% being singletons. Looked up from germline, CDR1 is SGHVS and CDR2 is FQNEAQ. The CDR3 runs 14 residues. The junction had 6 bases not matched to a gene; V was cut back by 5 bases and J by 6 bases. Only newly diagnosed hyperthyroidism patients aged 18 to 65, with under 2 months' duration, were enrolled. Enrollment excluded any patients with other autoimmune diseases, uncontrolled infections, pregnancy or lactation.

The chain couples TRBV7-8 to TRBJ1-1; 10 nucleotides line up with TRBD1. The sequenced sample was peripheral blood. This receptor was identified in a woman aged 18-29 years with stable Graves' hyperthyroidism. The CDR3 nucleotides are TGTGCCAGCAGCAGCGGACAGGGGGGGCCTGAAGCTTTCTTT. This codes for CASSSGQGGPEAFF.